A selection of T cell receptor beta chains follows, all from one sample in a study of vaccination and CD4 T cells after COVID-19. TCRdb re-derived calls from the PCR reads in MiXCR, one entry per CDR3 protein. Of almost 7,500 distinct CDR3 sequences in the sample, 37% are singletons; the top ten hold roughly a sixth. Antigens for these TCRs are unknown. Material: CD4+ T cells from blood, cultured in vitro. The receptors stem from a human donor in good health. CDR3s include the opening cysteine and the closing phenylalanine or tryptophan. The D gene is left open where the match is weak. Only part of the rows carry a size: once, few, many, or a class if the clone is expanded.

v_call,j_call,clone_size,d_call,cdr3_nt,cdr3_aa
TRBV19,TRBJ1-2,-,TRBD1,TGTGCCAGTAGTGCCCGGGACAGGGGAACTTACTATGGCTACACCTTC,CASSARDRGTYYGYTF
TRBV24-1,TRBJ2-2,few,TRBD1,TGTGCCACCAGGAGGGACAGCACCGGGGAGCTGTTTTTT,CATRRDSTGELFF
TRBV9,TRBJ2-7,-,-,TGTGCCAGCAGCGCGGACGGATTCATTAGTGGCGAGCAGTACTTC,CASSADGFISGEQYF
TRBV2,TRBJ1-2,-,-,TGTGCCAGCAGTGAATCGAGCGGGGTCGCGGGCTATGGCTACACCTTC,CASSESSGVAGYGYTF
TRBV6-4,TRBJ1-1,-,TRBD1,TGTGCCAGCAGTGACACCGACAGGGGGTATGAAGCTTTCTTT,CASSDTDRGYEAFF
TRBV28,TRBJ1-5,-,-,TGTGCCAGCAGTCCCGACGCAAATCAGCCCCAGCATTTT,CASSPDANQPQHF
TRBV10-2,TRBJ2-7,-,-,TGCGCCAGCAGTGAACCTCAGTACTCCTACGAGCAGTACTTC,CASSEPQYSYEQYF
TRBV6-2/TRBV6-3,TRBJ1-4,-,TRBD1,TGTGCCAGCAGTTACTCCGGGACAGGGGGCGCGAACGAAAAACTGTTTTTT,CASSYSGTGGANEKLFF
TRBV19,TRBJ1-1,-,-,TGTGCCAGTAGTATAGGGGGCACGCTGAACACTGAAGCTTTCTTT,CASSIGGTLNTEAFF
TRBV19,TRBJ1-4,-,-,TGTGCCAGTAGTATGCTGGGTGAAAAACTGTTTTTT,CASSMLGEKLFF
TRBV2,TRBJ1-2,-,TRBD1,TGTGCCGGCAGTGCCAGCTCAGGGGGTTATGGCTACACCTTC,CAGSASSGGYGYTF
TRBV28,TRBJ1-1,few,-,TGTGCCAGCAGTTTACGGCAGCCGAACACTGAAGCTTTCTTT,CASSLRQPNTEAFF
TRBV20-1,TRBJ1-2,few,-,TGCAGTGCTAGTATGCCGACAGTCTATGGCTACACCTTC,CSASMPTVYGYTF
TRBV7-9,TRBJ2-7,-,TRBD2,TGTGCCAGCAGCTCGCCAGGGACTACGACCTACGAGCAGTACTTC,CASSSPGTTTYEQYF
TRBV30,TRBJ1-1,few,-,TGTGCCTGGAGTGATCGGGGGAACACTGAAGCTTTCTTT,CAWSDRGNTEAFF
TRBV28,TRBJ2-5,-,TRBD1,TGTGCCAGCAGTTTCGACAGGGGGCGAACAGAGACCCAGTACTTC,CASSFDRGRTETQYF
TRBV28,TRBJ1-2,-,-,TGTGCCAGCAGGCGAGGAGGCGGCTACACCTTC,CASRRGGGYTF
TRBV15,TRBJ2-5,few,TRBD2,TGTGCCACCAGCATCGGACTAGCGGGAGGTAAAGAGACCCAGTACTTC,CATSIGLAGGKETQYF
TRBV6-1,TRBJ2-7,-,-,TGTGCCAGCAGCAGGGACGGATACGAGCAGTACTTC,CASSRDGYEQYF
TRBV24-1,TRBJ1-2,-,-,TGTGCCACCAGTGAGGGGGGTGGCTACACCTTC,CATSEGGGYTF
TRBV15,TRBJ2-2,medium-sized,-,TGTGCCACCAGCGGGTTTTCGGGAAGTACCGGGGAGCTGTTTTTT,CATSGFSGSTGELFF
TRBV2,TRBJ1-5,-,-,TGTGCCAGCAGTGAGGAGTATAGGGGGATTCAGCCCCAGCATTTT,CASSEEYRGIQPQHF
TRBV4-3,TRBJ1-2,-,-,TGCGCCAGCAGCCAAGATCGGGGGGCAGCCTATGGCTACACCTTC,CASSQDRGAAYGYTF
TRBV2,TRBJ2-1,-,-,TGTGCCAGCAGCCGTTGGGACTTCAATGAGCAGTTCTTC,CASSRWDFNEQFF
TRBV29-1,TRBJ2-7,medium-sized,-,TGCAGCGTTGAAGGCGGGAACGGTAGCTACGAGCAGTACTTC,CSVEGGNGSYEQYF
TRBV2,TRBJ1-2,few,-,TGTGCCAGCAGTGATCGGGGCGAGCACTATGGCTACACCTTC,CASSDRGEHYGYTF
TRBV11-2,TRBJ2-2,-,-,TGTGCCAGCAGCCCCCAACAGAGCGGGAACACCGGGGAGCTGTTTTTT,CASSPQQSGNTGELFF
TRBV20-1,TRBJ2-3,few,-,TGCAGTGCTAGGGGGTGGGGCGAGGGAGATACGCAGTATTTT,CSARGWGEGDTQYF
TRBV20-1,TRBJ2-7,-,TRBD1,TGCAGTCCCCGGAGCTACAGGGGTACCTACGAGCAGTACTTC,CSPRSYRGTYEQYF
TRBV7-6,TRBJ2-1,-,-,TGTGCCAGCAGCTCCCGTTATAGCGGCAGCTCCTACAATGAGCAGTTCTTC,CASSSRYSGSSYNEQFF
TRBV2,TRBJ2-3,-,-,TGTGCCAGCAGAACCCTCCTCACAGATACGCAGTATTTT,CASRTLLTDTQYF
TRBV11-2,TRBJ2-2,-,-,TGTGCCAGCAGCTCTGGAGGGCGTGAGCTGTTTTTT,CASSSGGRELFF
TRBV7-2,TRBJ2-4,-,-,TGTGCCAGCAGCGAACTAGCCAAAAACATTCAGTACTTC,CASSELAKNIQYF
TRBV6-2/TRBV6-3,TRBJ2-2,few,-,TGTGCCAGCAGTTCCGGTGCTACCGGGGAGCTGTTTTTT,CASSSGATGELFF
TRBV20-1,TRBJ2-5,few,TRBD2,TGCAGTGCTAGAGTCGCACTAGCGGGCCATCAAGAGACCCAGTACTTC,CSARVALAGHQETQYF
TRBV6-5,TRBJ2-3,-,TRBD2,TGTGCCAGCAGTTCTCTAGCGGGAGCTGGAGATACGCAGTATTTT,CASSSLAGAGDTQYF
TRBV12-3/TRBV12-4,TRBJ1-6,few,-,TGTGCCAGCATGTCTCGGGTGGGGTATTCACCCCTCCACTTT,CASMSRVGYSPLHF
TRBV28,TRBJ1-4,-,-,TGTGCCAGCCGAAACGCGGGTTGGGGAAAACTGTTTTTT,CASRNAGWGKLFF
TRBV19,TRBJ1-5,-,-,TGTGCCAGTAGTACGCCCCGGGTCGCCTCTTCTGGCAATCAGCCCCAGCATTTT,CASSTPRVASSGNQPQHF
TRBV11-2,TRBJ2-5,-,-,TGTGCCAGCAGCGCACGACCGAGGGGGAGGCGGTCTTTTTGGGAGACCCAGTACTTC,CASSARPRGRRSFWETQYF
TRBV6-1,TRBJ2-1,-,TRBD2,TGTGCCAGCAGTCGAACTAGCGGGAGGACACTCTCCTACAATGAGCAGTTCTTC,CASSRTSGRTLSYNEQFF
TRBV2,TRBJ2-7,once,-,TGTGCCAGCAGCTACGGGACTCACGAGCAGTACTTC,CASSYGTHEQYF
TRBV12-3/TRBV12-4,TRBJ1-1,few,-,TGTGCCAGCACGGGCACTGAAGCTTTCTTT,CASTGTEAFF
TRBV18,TRBJ1-2,few,-,TGTGCCAGCTCACCTCTGGCCCCTGCTAACTATGGCTACACCTTC,CASSPLAPANYGYTF
TRBV7-9,TRBJ2-3,-,-,TGTGCCAGCAGCTTTGGTAGAACGCAGTATTTT,CASSFGRTQYF
TRBV6-1,TRBJ2-7,few,-,TGTGCCAGCAGGAGGGCAGGGAGGTACGAGCAGTACTTC,CASRRAGRYEQYF
TRBV12-3/TRBV12-4,TRBJ2-1,-,-,TGTGCCAGCAGTTTAGCGGGGGGTTTCTCCTACAATGAGCAGTTCTTC,CASSLAGGFSYNEQFF
TRBV5-4,TRBJ2-1,-,TRBD2,TGTGCCAGCAGCTTGGTCCGTAGCGGGAGAAATCAGGGTGAGCAGTTCTTC,CASSLVRSGRNQGEQFF
TRBV24-1,TRBJ2-3,few,-,TGTGCCACCAGTGATTTGCCGAGAGATACGCAGTATTTT,CATSDLPRDTQYF
TRBV21-1,TRBJ1-6,-,-,TGTGCCAGCAGCAAAGCGGAACAGAAGTATAATTCACCCCTCCACTTT,CASSKAEQKYNSPLHF
TRBV6-1,TRBJ1-1,-,-,TGTGCCAGCAGTGAAGAGAAATTCAGGGGTCGCCCAGAAGCTTTCTTT,CASSEEKFRGRPEAFF
TRBV6-5,TRBJ2-2,few,-,TGTGCCAGCAGTTACTCCCCAGGGAGTTCCGGGGAGCTGTTTTTT,CASSYSPGSSGELFF
TRBV27,TRBJ1-4,-,TRBD1,TGTGCCAGCAGTTTCGTTGCTTCGGGGACAGGGGGAGATGAAAAACTGTTTTTT,CASSFVASGTGGDEKLFF
TRBV6-4,TRBJ1-6,few,-,TGTGCCAGCAGTGCCCTGGCGAGGAATTCACCCCTCCACTTT,CASSALARNSPLHF
TRBV5-4,TRBJ1-6,-,TRBD1,TGTGCCAGCAACCGGGACAGGGCAAATTCACCCCTCCACTTT,CASNRDRANSPLHF
TRBV7-9,TRBJ1-5,few,TRBD1,TGTGCCATCGAGCAGCTCGGGGGACAGGGAAACCAGCCCCAGCATTTT,CAIEQLGGQGNQPQHF
TRBV6-5,TRBJ2-7,few,-,TGTGCCAGCAGTTACGGGACGGCCAACCACGAGCAGTACTTC,CASSYGTANHEQYF
TRBV19,TRBJ1-1,few,TRBD1,TGTGCCAGTAGTGGACAGGGGGTAAACACTGAAGCTTTCTTT,CASSGQGVNTEAFF
TRBV7-2,TRBJ2-1,-,TRBD2,TGTGCCAGCAGCTTAGCCAGGACTAGCGGGAGTTCTATCTTCTTC,CASSLARTSGSSIFF
TRBV11-2,TRBJ2-5,few,-,TGTGCCAGCAGCTTAAAAGCACGAGAGACCCAGTACTTC,CASSLKARETQYF